This T cell receptor beta chain was identified in a study of naive and memory T cell subsets. The CDR3 spans 16 residues. Per germline, CDR1 MNHNS and CDR2 SASEGT. Trimming took 5 bases from V and 2 from J, leaving 19 bases between them. This clonotype has just a few counts. The beta constant-region primer was an equimolar mix of two oligonucleotides covering TRBC1 and TRBC2. Ligation attached a single-stranded oligonucleotide with a 12-nucleotide UMI and the SP2 primer to the cDNA 3' end. TCRdb ran MiXCR on the UMI-ligation and nested PCR reads and lists one entry per CDR3 protein. The data contain tens of thousands of distinct CDR3 sequences, roughly 7.3% of them singletons. Overnight CMV lysate stimulation of fresh PBMCs defined donor CMV status by CD4+ IFNgamma. Four subsets defined by CD45RA and CD27 were sorted after CD3, CD4, CD8 and live/dead staining.

The chain joins TRBV6-1 to TRBJ2-7; weak D call: TRBD1 (5 bases). This receptor was obtained from a human donor in good health. Sequenced input: central memory CD4+ T cells from blood. Written as DNA, the CDR3 is TGTGCCAGCAGTTACCTCCTCACGACAGCCACCTACGAGCAGTACTTC. Residues: CASSYLLTTATYEQYF.